This T cell receptor beta chain was observed in a study of blood T cell repertoires in COVID-19. In the study's own analysis: Reference gene primer amplification gave estimated nucleated cell counts. Produced via immunoSEQ multiplex PCR; TCRdb's table is partial and in-frame only. V, J and clone size are those of that table, while D and trimming were read from the DNA. The sample holds some 80,000 clones; around 84% are singletons and the top ten take 12%. Germline loops: CDR1 SGHRS, CDR2 YFSETQ. Trimming took off 1 base at V and 5 bases at J, with 15 bases between the two ends. The length of the CDR3 is 15 residues.

Material: peripheral blood. The V gene is TRBV5-1, the J gene TRBJ2-5, with D possibly TRBD1 on 5 matching bases. The sequence was obtained from a human donor in a cohort sampled during active COVID-19. This CDR3 reads CASSLSAGKAETQYF. DNA of the CDR3: TGCGCCAGCAGCTTGTCCGCAGGGAAGGCGGAGACCCAGTACTTC.